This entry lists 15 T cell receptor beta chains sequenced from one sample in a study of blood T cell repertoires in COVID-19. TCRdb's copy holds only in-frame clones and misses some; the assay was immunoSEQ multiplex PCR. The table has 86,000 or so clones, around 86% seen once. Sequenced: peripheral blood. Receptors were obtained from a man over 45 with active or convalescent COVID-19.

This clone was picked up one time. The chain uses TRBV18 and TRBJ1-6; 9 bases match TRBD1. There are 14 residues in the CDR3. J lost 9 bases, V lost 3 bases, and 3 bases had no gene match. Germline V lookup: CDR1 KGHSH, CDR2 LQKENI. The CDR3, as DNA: TGTGCCAGCTCACCGGGACAGGGATCTTCACCCCTCCACTTT. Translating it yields CASSPGQGSSPLHF.

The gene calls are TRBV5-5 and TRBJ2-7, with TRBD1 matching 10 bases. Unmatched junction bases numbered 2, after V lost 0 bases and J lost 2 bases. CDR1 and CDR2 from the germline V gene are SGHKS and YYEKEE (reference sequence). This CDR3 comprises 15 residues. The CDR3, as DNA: TGTGCCAGCAGCTTGGCGGGACAGGGGCCCTACGAGCAGTACTTC. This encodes CASSLAGQGPYEQYF.

This chain's CDR3 is CASSRRSGNDEQYF. The DNA for the CDR3 is TGTGCCAGCTCCCGTCGGTCCGGGAACGACGAGCAGTACTTC. This chain links TRBV18 with TRBJ2-7, with D possibly matching TRBD2 (5 bases). The V and J ends lost 6 bases and 5 bases respectively, with 17 bases between them. This CDR3 has 14 amino acids. Germline values: CDR1 KGHSH, CDR2 LQKENI.

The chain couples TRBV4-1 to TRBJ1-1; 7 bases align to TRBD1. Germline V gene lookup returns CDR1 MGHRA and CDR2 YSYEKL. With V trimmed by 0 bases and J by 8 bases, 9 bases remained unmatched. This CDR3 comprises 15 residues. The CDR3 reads CASSQDVGQRTEAFF. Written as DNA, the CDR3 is TGCGCCAGCAGCCAAGATGTGGGACAGCGAACGGAAGCTTTCTTT.

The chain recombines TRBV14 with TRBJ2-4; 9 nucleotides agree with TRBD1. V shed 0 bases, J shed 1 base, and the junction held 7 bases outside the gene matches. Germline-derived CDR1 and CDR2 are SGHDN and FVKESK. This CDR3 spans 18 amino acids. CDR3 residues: CASSQDLGDRGAKNIQYF. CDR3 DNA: TGTGCCAGCAGCCAAGATCTGGGAGACAGGGGGGCCAAAAACATTCAGTACTTC.

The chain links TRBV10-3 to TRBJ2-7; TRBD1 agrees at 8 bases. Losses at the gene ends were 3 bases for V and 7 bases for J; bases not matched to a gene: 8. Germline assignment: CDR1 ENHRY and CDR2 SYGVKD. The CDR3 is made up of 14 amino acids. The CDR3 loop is CAISDHGQGREQYV. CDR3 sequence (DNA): TGTGCCATCAGTGATCACGGACAGGGAAGGGAGCAGTACGTC.

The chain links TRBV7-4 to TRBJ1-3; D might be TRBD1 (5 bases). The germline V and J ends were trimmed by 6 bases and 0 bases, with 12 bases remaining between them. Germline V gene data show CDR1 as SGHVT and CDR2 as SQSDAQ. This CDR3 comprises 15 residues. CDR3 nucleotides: TGTGCCAGCAGAACAGACAGTAGCTCTGGAAACACCATATATTTT. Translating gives CASRTDSSSGNTIYF.

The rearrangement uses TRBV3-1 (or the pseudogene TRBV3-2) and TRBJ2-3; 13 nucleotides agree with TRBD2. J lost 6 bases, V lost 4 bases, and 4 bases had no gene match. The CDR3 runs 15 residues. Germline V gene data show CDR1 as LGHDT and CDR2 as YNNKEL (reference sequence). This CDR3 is CASSRTSGGGDTQYF. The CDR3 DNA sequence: TGTGCCAGCAGCCGGACTAGCGGGGGCGGGGATACGCAGTATTTT.

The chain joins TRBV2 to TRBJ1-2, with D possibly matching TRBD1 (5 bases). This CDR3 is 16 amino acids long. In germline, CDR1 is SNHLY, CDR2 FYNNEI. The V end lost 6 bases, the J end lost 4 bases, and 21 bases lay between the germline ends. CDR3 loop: CASSLAGTVSGYGYTF. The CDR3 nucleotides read TGTGCCAGCAGCTTAGCAGGGACTGTAAGTGGCTATGGCTACACCTTC.

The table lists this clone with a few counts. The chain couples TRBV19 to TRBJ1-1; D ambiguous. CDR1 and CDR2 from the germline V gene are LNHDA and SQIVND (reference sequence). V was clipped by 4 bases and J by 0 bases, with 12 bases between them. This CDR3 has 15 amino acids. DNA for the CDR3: TGTGCCAGTAGTAACCGGGAGCTCATGAACACTGAAGCTTTCTTT. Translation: CASSNRELMNTEAFF.

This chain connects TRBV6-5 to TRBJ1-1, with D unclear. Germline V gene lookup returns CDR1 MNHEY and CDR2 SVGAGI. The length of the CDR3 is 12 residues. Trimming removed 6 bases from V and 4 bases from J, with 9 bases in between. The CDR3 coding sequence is TGTGCCAGCAGAATAGGGAGCACTGAAGCTTTCTTT. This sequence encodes CASRIGSTEAFF.

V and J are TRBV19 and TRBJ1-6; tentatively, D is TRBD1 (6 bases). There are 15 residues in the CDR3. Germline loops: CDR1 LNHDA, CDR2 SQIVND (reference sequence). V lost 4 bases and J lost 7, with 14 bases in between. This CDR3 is CASSTGRTVNSPLHF. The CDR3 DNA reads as TGTGCCAGTAGTACCGGCCGGACAGTCAATTCACCCCTCCACTTT.

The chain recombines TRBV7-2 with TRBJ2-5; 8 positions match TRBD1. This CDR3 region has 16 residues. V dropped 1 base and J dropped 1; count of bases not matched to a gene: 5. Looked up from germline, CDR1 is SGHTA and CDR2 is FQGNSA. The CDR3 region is CASSLDSGTGQETQYF. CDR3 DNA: TGTGCCAGCAGCTTAGATTCCGGGACAGGCCAAGAGACCCAGTACTTC.

The CDR3 nucleotides are TGCGCCAGCAGCCTCCGCGGTGGGCAAGAGACCCAGTACTTC. Translating gives CASSLRGGQETQYF. The chain uses TRBV5-1 and TRBJ2-5; D unresolved. Germline CDR1 reads SGHRS; CDR2 reads YFSETQ. With 4 bases removed from V and 2 bases from J, the gap between germline ends came to 12 bases. CDR3 length equals 14 residues.

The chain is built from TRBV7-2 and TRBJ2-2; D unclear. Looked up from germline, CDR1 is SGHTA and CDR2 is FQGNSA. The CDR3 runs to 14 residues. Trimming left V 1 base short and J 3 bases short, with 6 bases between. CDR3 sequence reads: CASSLESYTGELFF. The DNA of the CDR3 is TGTGCCAGCAGCTTAGAATCGTACACCGGGGAGCTGTTTTTT. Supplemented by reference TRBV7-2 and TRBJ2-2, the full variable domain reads GAGVSQSPSNKVTEKGKDVELRCDPISGHTALYWYRQSLGQGLEFLIYFQGNSAPDKSGLPSDRFSAERTGGSVSTLTIQRTQQEDSAVYLCASSLESYTGELFFGEGSRLTVL.